This T cell receptor (beta chain) stems from a study of blood T cells in healthy people across ages. Germline values: CDR1 SGDLS, CDR2 YYNGEE. Trimming removed 4 bases at V and 5 bases at J, with 12 bases between. The CDR3 contains 13 residues. Combining a sample-barcoded 5' primer with a J-beta primer mix, a second PCR ran for roughly 6 to 12 cycles. Every cDNA molecule carried a tag from a template-switch adaptor bearing 12 random nucleotides. TCRdb re-called the 5' RACE reads with MiXCR, one entry per CDR3 protein. In the table there are nearly 1 million distinct CDR3 sequences, just over 50% of which are singletons.

The sequence was obtained from a woman in her fifties or sixties in good health. V gene TRBV9 combines with J gene TRBJ1-2, with D unresolved. The sample consisted of blood. The CDR3 loop reads CASSQLGEYGYTF. The CDR3 DNA follows: TGTGCCAGCAGCCAGCTTGGGGAATATGGCTACACCTTC.